This TCR beta chain was retrieved from a study of blood T cell repertoires in COVID-19. Turning to the study itself: The United States, Italy and Spain provided the acute and convalescent COVID-19 samples.

Authors' data handling: Cell counts per sample came from amplifying reference gene primers. The method was immunoSEQ multiplex PCR; TCRdb's version includes in-frame clones alone and lacks a portion of them. The V and J calls and clone size come from that table; D and trimming were worked out from the DNA. The repertoire holds some 300,000 clones, with approximately 88% as singletons. Germline V CDR1 and CDR2: KGHSH, LQKENI. The CDR3 totals 14 residues. Trimming cost V 2 bases and J 4 bases; bases outside gene matches: 2. The TCR sequence derives from a woman aged 25 to 39 who had recovered from COVID-19. J is TRBJ1-5 and V is TRBV18; TRBD1 aligns across 7 bases. Sequenced input: peripheral blood. The DNA of the CDR3 is TGTGCCAGCTCACCAGACAGGGTTAATCAGCCCCAGCATTTT. Translated, it gives CASSPDRVNQPQHF.